This passage covers 17 T cell receptor beta chains from one sample sequenced in a study of CD8+CD57+ T cells in acquired aplastic anemia. The template used for profiling TCR beta VDJ and CDR3 was genomic DNA. TCRdb re-called the reads through MiXCR, storing one row per CDR3 protein. The repertoire holds some 180,000 distinct CDR3 sequences, with approximately 48% as singletons. Those patients picked for sequencing had displayed CD8+CD57+ cell expansion on flow cytometry. Sequenced sample: sorted CD4+, CD8+, or CD8+CD57+ T cells (not recorded which) from PBMCs. The receptor set was obtained from a human donor with aplastic anemia.

The table lists this clonotype with many counts. This rearrangement joins TRBV15 to TRBJ1-2; no firm D call. V lost 2 bases to trimming and J lost 1 base, with 11 bases between them. CDR3 length equals 15 residues. The germline V gene encodes CDR1 LNHNV and CDR2 YYDKDF (reference sequence). The CDR3 DNA is TGTGCCACCAGCAGATGGGGTCAGATTAACTATGGCTACACCTTC. Its protein is CATSRWGQINYGYTF. Combining the CDR3 with reference TRBV15 and TRBJ1-2 gives the whole variable domain DAMVIQNPRYQVTQFGKPVTLSCSQTLNHNVMYWYQQKSSQAPKLLFHYYDKDFNNEADTPDNFQSRRPNTSFCFLDIRSPGLGDTAMYLCATSRWGQINYGYTFGSGTRLTVV.

The V gene is TRBV29-1, the J gene TRBJ1-4; D gene uncertain. V gave up 4 bases and J gave up 10 bases, with 19 bases separating them. CDR3 length: 14 amino acids. Per the germline V gene, CDR1 is SQVTM and CDR2 is ANQGSEA. This CDR3 is CSVAFTGEGGKLFF. The DNA of the CDR3 is TGCAGCGTTGCGTTTACGGGTGAGGGTGGAAAACTGTTTTTT.

V and J are TRBV29-1 and TRBJ2-2; 9 bases are shared with TRBD1. In germline, CDR1 is SQVTM, CDR2 ANQGSEA. V shed 6 bases and J 0 bases; nucleotides not matched to a gene: 8. This CDR3 spans 16 amino acids. CDR3 protein: CSVRGQGLSNTGELFF. Written as DNA, the CDR3 is TGCAGCGTGCGCGGACAGGGGCTCTCGAACACCGGGGAGCTGTTTTTT.

The genes are TRBV19 and TRBJ1-1; D ambiguous. The CDR3 has 15 residues. The V gene lost 5 bases and the J gene lost 4 bases, with 17 bases spanning the gap. Germline CDR1 LNHDA, CDR2 SQIVND (reference sequence). The DNA of the CDR3 is TGTGCCAGTAGTCTCTGGGCCCGCGGATCCACTGAAGCTTTCTTT. It yields the protein CASSLWARGSTEAFF.

As regards this clonotype: With a much larger clone just one base away, this may be a read error. V is TRBV6-1 and J is TRBJ2-2; possibly TRBD2 for D (5 bases). The CDR3 covers 15 residues. Germline CDR1 MNHNS, CDR2 SASEGT. In nucleotides, the CDR3 is TGTGCCAGCAGCCTAATCGGTCCTAACACCGGGGAGCTGTCTTTT. This codes for CASSLIGPNTGELSF.

This chain links TRBV7-9 with TRBJ2-6; D is unresolved. Between the trimmed V and J ends, which lost 5 bases and 0 bases, there was a span of 5 bases. The CDR3 sequence is 14 residues long. Germline V gene lookup returns CDR1 SEHNR and CDR2 FQNEAQ (reference sequence). In nucleotides, the CDR3 is TGTGCCAGCAGCGAAATCTCTGGGGCCAACGTCCTGACTTTC. Encoded protein: CASSEISGANVLTF.

This clonotype was recorded many times. V usage is TRBV5-1 and J usage is TRBJ1-1; weak D call: TRBD1 (5 bases). CDR1 SGHRS and CDR2 YFSETQ come from the germline V gene. V was cut by 4 bases and J by 5 bases, with 18 bases left in between. This CDR3 is 15 amino acids long. The CDR3 loop is CASSAPGPLWTEAFF. Written as DNA, the CDR3 is TGCGCCAGCAGCGCACCGGGACCCCTATGGACTGAAGCTTTCTTT.

This clonotype was seen at least ten times. V is TRBV19 and J is TRBJ1-1; D might be TRBD1 (6 bases). The CDR3 contains 17 residues. Looked up from germline, CDR1 is LNHDA and CDR2 is SQIVND (reference sequence). V gave up 9 bases and J gave up 1 base, with 24 bases separating them. Written as DNA, the CDR3 is TGTGCCAGCGTGGGGGGCCGAAGTCGGCGTGGGAACACTGAAGCTTTCTTT. Translated: CASVGGRSRRGNTEAFF.

This clonotype showed up many times. DNA for the CDR3: TGCAGTGCAGGACAGGGTCTGTTGTACACTGAAGCTTTCTTT. Protein product: CSAGQGLLYTEAFF. The V gene is TRBV20-1, the J gene TRBJ1-1; 8 bases match TRBD1. Germline CDR1 and CDR2: DFQATT and SNEGSKA (reference sequence). V dropped 6 bases and J dropped 3; count of bases not matched to a gene: 9. The CDR3 length is 14 residues.

The gene calls are TRBV2 and TRBJ1-1, with TRBD1 matching over 12 bases. V shed 8 bases and J 10 bases; nucleotides not matched to a gene: 8. There are 13 residues in the CDR3. Germline V gives CDR1 SNHLY, CDR2 FYNNEI. This CDR3 is CASGGGQGARAFF. The CDR3 DNA is TGTGCCAGCGGAGGGGGACAGGGGGCGAGAGCTTTCTTT.

The chain carries TRBV2 and TRBJ1-1; no clear D. V lost 6 bases and J lost 7, with 15 bases in between. The CDR3 runs 13 residues. The germline gives CDR1 SNHLY, CDR2 FYNNEI. The CDR3 DNA sequence: TGTGCCAGCAGGTCTGCCCCTAACGGTGAAGCTTTCTTT. It is translated as CASRSAPNGEAFF.

In the case of this clonotype: This sequence may be a read error, since a much larger clone differs from it by one base. The chain couples TRBV9 to TRBJ1-3; a possible D gene is TRBD1 (6 bases). Germline CDR1 SGDLS, CDR2 YYNGEE. The CDR3 sequence is 16 residues long. V lost 3 bases and J 0 bases, leaving 13 bases between the germline ends. CDR3 region: CASSAGQLASGNTIYF. CDR3 nucleotide sequence: TGTGCCAGCAGCGCTGGACAGCTGGCCTCTGGAAACACCATATATTTT.

This clonotype has a handful of counts. The V call is TRBV20-1, the J call TRBJ1-1; D might be TRBD1 (5 bases). The CDR3 covers 11 residues. CDR1 and CDR2 from the germline V gene are DFQATT and SNEGSKA (reference sequence). With 5 bases removed from V and 4 bases from J, the gap between germline ends came to 8 bases. The CDR3 protein is CSAQTATEAFF. CDR3 DNA sequence: TGCAGTGCTCAGACAGCCACTGAAGCTTTCTTT.

This clonotype was recorded at least ten times. The gene calls are TRBV11-2 and TRBJ1-2; no definite D call. CDR3 length equals 13 residues. Trimming left V 6 bases short and J 7 bases short, with 15 bases between. Germline V gives CDR1 SGHAT, CDR2 FQNNGV. The CDR3: CASSLPVVSGYTF. The CDR3 coding sequence is TGTGCCAGCAGTCTACCGGTGGTTTCTGGCTACACCTTC. Filled out from reference TRBV11-2 and TRBJ1-2, the complete variable domain reads EAGVAQSPRYKIIEKRQSVAFWCNPISGHATLYWYQQILGQGPKLLIQFQNNGVVDDSQLPKDRFSAERLKGVDSTLKIQPAKLEDSAVYLCASSLPVVSGYTFGSGTRLTVV.

The V call is TRBV2, the J call TRBJ2-5; D perhaps matches TRBD1 (5 bases). This CDR3 has 14 amino acids. The germline gives CDR1 SNHLY, CDR2 FYNNEI. Deletions cut 6 bases from V and 1 base from J, with 12 bases between. DNA for the CDR3: TGTGCCAGCAGGCCCCCGACAGCCCAAGAGACCCAGTACTTC. Amino acids: CASRPPTAQETQYF. The variable domain in full, with the rest retrieved from reference TRBV2 and TRBJ2-5, is EPEVTQTPSHQVTQMGQEVILRCVPISNHLYFYWYRQILGQKVEFLVSFYNNEISEKSEIFDDQFSVERPDGSNFTLKIRSTKLEDSAMYFCASRPPTAQETQYFGPGTRLLVL.

The chain links TRBV10-3 to TRBJ1-2, with 7 nucleotides matching TRBD1. Trimming removed 8 bases from V and 0 bases from J; junction bases left unmatched: 6. Germline loops: CDR1 ENHRY, CDR2 SYGVKD. This CDR3 has 14 amino acids. This CDR3 reads CAIEGAGANYGYTF. CDR3 nucleotides: TGTGCCATCGAGGGGGCAGGGGCTAACTATGGCTACACCTTC.

As to this clonotype: The junction shows a germline mismatch at one end, possibly a read error. CDR3 sequence: CAGSPGSPSYEQYF. CDR3 sequence (DNA): TGTGCCGGCAGCCCCGGGTCCCCTAGCTACGAGCAGTACTTC. The genes are TRBV13 and TRBJ2-7; D is unresolved. The CDR3 is 14 amino acids. The germline V gene encodes CDR1 PRHDT and CDR2 FYEKMQ (reference sequence).